The text below deals with one TCR beta chain. It lacks a known antigen. It has no much larger one-base neighbor in the sample; base qualities were not kept. The donors were included in the validation cohort of approximately 130 subjects, a group kept apart from the roughly 670-subject first cohort. The germline V gene specifies MNHNS as CDR1 and SASEGT as CDR2. V has 7 bases trimmed and J has 2 bases trimmed; junction bases matching no gene number 6. The CDR3 contains 14 residues, cysteine and phenylalanine counted. The only DNA kept is the CDR3, 42 bases in frame from the first base. Library preparation was by the immunoSEQ multiplex PCR assay. As for the original processing: To diagnose cytomegalovirus status from the catalog of TCR beta chain sequences, a statistical classification framework was built. What TCRdb holds here is the immuneACCESS table cut down to in-frame rearrangements. Part of the clones is not present; checked against another copy, under half of the missing clones reflect an unresolved V gene, and the others are unexplained. That table supplies the V and J calls and clone size; D and trimming were determined from the DNA. The sample table lists about 220,000 clones, about 90% of them with a count of one. 0.8% to 1.2% of the sample comes from the top ten.

This entry is derived from a study of cytomegalovirus exposure and HLA in healthy donors (dated by TCRdb to about 2017). Broadly, across the study: According to a later analysis, one platform produced both the 120 validation repertoires and the 670 or so repertoires of the first cohort. The aim of the study was to test whether cataloging public T cell receptors could identify signatures of past pathogen exposure. In addition to the first cohort of 666 subjects, a separate validation cohort of approximately 120 different subjects was used. To predict cytomegalovirus infection status, the study combined high-throughput TCR immunosequencing, statistical association of individual TCRs with disease status, and machine learning. Overall study outcomes, separate from this receptor: While some public TCRs were present in many individuals, most TCR sequences turned up only very rarely across donors. According to the authors, the approach could potentially be generalized to other disease states and immunological phenotypes. In a later analysis, TCRs clustered in the first cohort were found to also tend to co-occur in the approximately 120 validation repertoires, with approximately 93% of cluster scores above 0. Cytomegalovirus status was reported to be diagnosed by the classifier with high specificity and sensitivity in both the original and validation cohorts. The study listed 150 to 200 TCR beta chains as associated with cytomegalovirus. All 120 or so repertoires were used to score co-occurrence in the validation cohort in a later analysis, because that analysis had no HLA typing for the cohort. Three of the identified cytomegalovirus-associated TCR beta chains were confirmed in vitro to be specific for cytomegalovirus antigens.

Sequenced input: PBMCs. The chain joins TRBV6-1 to TRBJ2-7; 9 central nucleotides agree with TRBD1. This clonotype was obtained from a woman younger than 30 in good health and CMV-seronegative. The bases are TGTGCCAGCACCCGGACAGGGGCCCCCTACGAGCAGTACTTC. This encodes CASTRTGAPYEQYF.